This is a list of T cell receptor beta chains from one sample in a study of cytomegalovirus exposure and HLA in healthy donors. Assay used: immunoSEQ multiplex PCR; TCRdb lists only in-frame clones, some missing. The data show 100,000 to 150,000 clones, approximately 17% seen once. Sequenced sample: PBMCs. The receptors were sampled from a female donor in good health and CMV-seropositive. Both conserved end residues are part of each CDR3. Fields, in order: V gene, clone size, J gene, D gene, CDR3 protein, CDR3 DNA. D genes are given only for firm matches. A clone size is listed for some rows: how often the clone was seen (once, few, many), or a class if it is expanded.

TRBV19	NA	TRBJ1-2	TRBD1	CASSTGQGSLPYGYTF	TGTGCCAGTAGTACGGGACAGGGGAGCCTGCCCTATGGCTACACCTTC
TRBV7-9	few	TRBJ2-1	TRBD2	CASSYGGTSYNEQFF	TGTGCCAGCAGCTACGGGGGGACTTCCTACAATGAGCAGTTCTTC
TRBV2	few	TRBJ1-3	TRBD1	CASRRDRLSGNTIYF	TGTGCCAGCAGGAGGGACAGGCTCTCTGGAAACACCATATATTTT
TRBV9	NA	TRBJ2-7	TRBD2	CASSVASGSYEQYF	TGTGCCAGCAGCGTAGCTAGCGGGAGTTACGAGCAGTACTTC
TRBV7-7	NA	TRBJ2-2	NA	CASSRTGQNTGELFF	TGTGCTAGCAGCCGAACGGGACAGAACACCGGGGAGCTGTTTTTT
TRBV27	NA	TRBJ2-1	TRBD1	CASSYGTGLAYNEQFF	TGTGCCAGCAGTTACGGGACAGGCCTAGCCTACAATGAGCAGTTCTTC
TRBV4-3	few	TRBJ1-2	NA	CASSAHRPRGYGGYGYTF	TGCGCCAGCAGCGCGCACCGACCCAGGGGATACGGTGGCTATGGCTACACCTTC
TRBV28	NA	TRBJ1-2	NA	CASSSPDGESYTF	TGTGCCAGCAGTTCGCCGGACGGGGAGAGCTACACCTTC
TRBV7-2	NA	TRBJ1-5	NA	CASSLLGVGSNQPQHF	TGTGCCAGCAGCTTACTCGGGGTGGGTAGCAATCAGCCCCAGCATTTT
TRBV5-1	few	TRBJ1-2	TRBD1	CASRSTGGSNYGYTF	TGCGCCAGTAGGTCCACAGGGGGTTCTAACTATGGCTACACCTTC
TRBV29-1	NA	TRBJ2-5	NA	CSVEGAEGWETQYF	TGCAGCGTTGAAGGGGCCGAGGGCTGGGAGACCCAGTACTTC
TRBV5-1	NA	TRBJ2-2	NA	CASSLEAGNTGELFF	TGCGCCAGCAGCTTGGAGGCAGGGAACACCGGGGAGCTGTTTTTT
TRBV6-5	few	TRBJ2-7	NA	CASRQGGGYEQYF	TGTGCCAGCAGACAGGGGGGGGGCTACGAGCAGTACTTC
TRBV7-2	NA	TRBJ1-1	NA	CASSLLGREAFF	TGTGCCAGCAGCTTACTGGGCAGAGAAGCTTTCTTT
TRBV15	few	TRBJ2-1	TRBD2	CATSLAGEAYNEQFF	TGTGCCACCTCCCTAGCGGGAGAGGCCTACAATGAGCAGTTCTTC
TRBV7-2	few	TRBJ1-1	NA	CASSFWSGGRGEAFF	TGTGCCAGCAGCTTTTGGTCGGGAGGGCGGGGTGAAGCTTTCTTT
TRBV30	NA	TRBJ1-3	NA	CAWSVERGSGNTIYF	TGTGCCTGGAGTGTCGAAAGGGGGTCTGGAAACACCATATATTTT
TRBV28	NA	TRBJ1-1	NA	CASRQGNTEAFF	TGTGCCAGCAGGCAGGGGAACACTGAAGCTTTCTTT
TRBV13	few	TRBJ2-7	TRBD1	CASSLMNRGFTYEQYF	TGTGCCAGCAGCTTAATGAACAGGGGTTTCACCTACGAGCAGTACTTC
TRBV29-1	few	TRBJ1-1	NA	CSVEAREYTEAFF	TGCAGCGTTGAAGCCCGGGAATACACTGAAGCTTTCTTT
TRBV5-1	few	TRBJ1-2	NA	CASSADGQPNYGYTF	TGCGCCAGCAGCGCCGACGGACAGCCAAACTATGGCTACACCTTC
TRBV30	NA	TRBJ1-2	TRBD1	CAWNPTTGENYGYTF	TGTGCCTGGAACCCAACGACAGGGGAGAACTATGGCTACACCTTC
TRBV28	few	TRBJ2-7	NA	CASSLWKATTYEQYF	TGTGCCAGCAGTTTATGGAAAGCTACTACCTACGAGCAGTACTTC
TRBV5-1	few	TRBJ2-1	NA	CASSLGDRTVNEQFF	TGCGCCAGCAGCTTGGGTGACAGGACCGTCAATGAGCAGTTCTTC
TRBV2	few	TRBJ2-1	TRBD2	CASKRTSGSPNEQFF	TGTGCCAGCAAACGGACTAGCGGGAGTCCAAATGAGCAGTTCTTC
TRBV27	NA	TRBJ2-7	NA	CASSFTMDIYYEQYF	TGTGCCAGCAGTTTCACGATGGACATTTACTACGAGCAGTACTTC
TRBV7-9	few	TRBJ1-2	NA	CASSLIRQSNYGYTF	TGTGCCAGCAGCTTAATTCGACAATCCAACTATGGCTACACCTTC
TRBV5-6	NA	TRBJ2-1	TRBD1	CASSVGQVSYNEQFF	TGTGCCAGCAGCGTCGGACAGGTCTCCTACAATGAGCAGTTCTTC
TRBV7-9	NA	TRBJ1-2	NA	CASSPQTVLNYGYTF	TGTGCCAGCAGCCCGCAGACAGTTCTTAACTATGGCTACACCTTC
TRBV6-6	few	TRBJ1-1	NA	CASSYSMNTEAFF	TGTGCCAGCAGTTACTCTATGAACACTGAAGCTTTCTTT
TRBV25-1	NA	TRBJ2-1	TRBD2	CASSELGEGQVDNEQFF	TGTGCCAGCAGTGAATTGGGGGAGGGGCAGGTTGACAATGAGCAGTTCTTC
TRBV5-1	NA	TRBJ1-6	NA	CASSLEESSYNSPLHF	TGCGCCAGCAGCTTGGAGGAGAGCTCTTATAATTCACCCCTCCACTTT
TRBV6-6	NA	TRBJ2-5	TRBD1	CASSYVQGSLSETQYF	TGTGCCAGCAGTTACGTACAGGGGTCACTTTCTGAGACCCAGTACTTC
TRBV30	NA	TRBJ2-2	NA	CAWTPRRSAGELFF	TGTGCCTGGACCCCTCGTCGGTCCGCCGGGGAGCTGTTTTTT
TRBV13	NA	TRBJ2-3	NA	CASSLASVGATDTQYF	TGTGCCAGCAGCTTAGCATCCGTAGGGGCCACAGATACGCAGTATTTT
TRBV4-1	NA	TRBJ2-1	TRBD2	CASSHPGLAYNEQFF	TGCGCCAGCAGCCACCCGGGACTAGCGTACAATGAGCAGTTCTTC
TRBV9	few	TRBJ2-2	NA	CASREGPSAGELFF	TGTGCCAGTAGAGAGGGCCCTAGCGCCGGGGAGCTGTTTTTT
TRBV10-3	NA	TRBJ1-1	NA	CAISPGRTEAFF	TGTGCCATCAGCCCAGGGAGGACTGAAGCTTTCTTT
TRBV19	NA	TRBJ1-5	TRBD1	CASTPGQGGWPQHF	TGTGCCAGTACCCCGGGACAGGGTGGTTGGCCCCAGCATTTT
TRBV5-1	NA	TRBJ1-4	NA	CASRAATNEKLFF	TGCGCCAGCAGGGCAGCAACTAATGAAAAACTGTTTTTT
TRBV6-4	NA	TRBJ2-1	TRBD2	CASSDSERGGIDEQFF	TGTGCCAGCAGTGACTCGGAGCGGGGGGGCATCGATGAGCAGTTCTTC
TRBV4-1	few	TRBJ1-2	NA	CASSLGTLNGYTF	TGCGCCAGCAGCCTTGGGACTCTCAATGGCTACACCTTC
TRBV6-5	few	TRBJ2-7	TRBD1	CASSSLGRGPTYEQYF	TGTGCCAGCAGTTCCCTGGGCAGGGGGCCTACCTACGAGCAGTACTTC
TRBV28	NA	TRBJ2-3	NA	CASGAGLMAQYF	TGTGCCAGCGGGGCGGGGTTGATGGCGCAGTATTTT
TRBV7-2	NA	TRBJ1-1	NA	CASSFDRSTEAFF	TGTGCCAGCAGCTTTGACAGGTCCACTGAAGCTTTCTTT
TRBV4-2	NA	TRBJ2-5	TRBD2	CASSQATTSGQETQYF	TGTGCCAGCAGCCAAGCCACCACTAGCGGACAAGAGACCCAGTACTTC
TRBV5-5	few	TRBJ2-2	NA	CASSLAGSTGELFF	TGTGCCAGCAGCTTGGCAGGTTCCACCGGGGAGCTGTTTTTT
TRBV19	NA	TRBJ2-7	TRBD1	CASSPARGHEEQYF	TGTGCCAGTAGCCCCGCTAGGGGGCATGAAGAGCAGTACTTC
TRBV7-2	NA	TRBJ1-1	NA	CASSLDRGGPGTEAFF	TGTGCCAGCAGCTTAGATCGGGGGGGACCTGGCACTGAAGCTTTCTTT
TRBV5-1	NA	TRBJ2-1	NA	CASSQLASSYNEQFF	TGCGCCAGCAGCCAACTCGCGAGCTCCTACAATGAGCAGTTCTTC
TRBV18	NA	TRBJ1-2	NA	CASSPEQGNGYTF	TGTGCCAGCTCACCAGAGCAGGGAAATGGCTACACCTTC
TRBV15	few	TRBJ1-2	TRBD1	CATSRDLRTGDGYTF	TGTGCCACCAGCAGAGATCTGAGGACAGGGGATGGCTACACCTTC
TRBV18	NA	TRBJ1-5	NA	CASSPPAGVNQPQHF	TGTGCCAGCTCACCGCCCGCAGGGGTCAATCAGCCCCAGCATTTT
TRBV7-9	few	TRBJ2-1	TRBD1	CASSLRQGAGEQFF	TGTGCCAGCAGCCTAAGACAGGGGGCGGGTGAGCAGTTCTTC
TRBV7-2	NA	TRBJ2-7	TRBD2	CASSLELVAGAGSDEQYF	TGTGCCAGCAGCTTAGAGTTGGTAGCGGGGGCTGGTTCCGACGAGCAGTACTTC
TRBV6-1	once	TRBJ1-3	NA	CASSIRLVAGNTIYF	TGTGCCAGCAGTATTCGGCTAGTAGCTGGAAACACCATATATTTT
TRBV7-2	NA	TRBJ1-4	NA	CASSLSKNEKLFF	TGTGCCAGCAGCTTATCTAAGAATGAAAAACTGTTTTTT
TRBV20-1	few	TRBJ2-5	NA	CSLSRETQYF	TGCAGTCTATCTCGGGAGACCCAGTACTTC
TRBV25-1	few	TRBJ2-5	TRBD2	CASSELSGSYQETQYF	TGTGCCAGCAGTGAATTAAGCGGGAGTTATCAAGAGACCCAGTACTTC
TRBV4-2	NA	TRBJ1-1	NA	CASSQDGSAYTEAFF	TGTGCCAGCAGCCAAGACGGGAGTGCGTACACTGAAGCTTTCTTT